The 9 T cell receptor beta chains given below trace back to one sample, sequenced in a study of cytomegalovirus exposure and HLA in healthy donors. PCR primers comprised 60 Vbeta and 13 Jbeta primers. Method: immunoSEQ multiplex PCR; TCRdb's copy keeps in-frame clones and lacks some. The sample lists some 210,000 clones, 78% seen once, with 3.8% in the top ten. Sequencing used PBMCs. The receptors derive from a male donor in good health and CMV-seronegative.

This clone showed up just once. This chain links TRBV27 with TRBJ2-7; 9 nucleotides align to TRBD2. The CDR3 totals 12 residues. Germline trimming cut 9 bases from V and 4 bases from J; bases unmatched to any gene: 4. The germline gives CDR1 MNHEY, CDR2 SMNVEV (reference sequence). The CDR3 DNA reads TGTGCCAGTATTAGCGGGAGATACGAGCAGTACTTC. Residues: CASISGRYEQYF.

The chain joins TRBV6-5 to TRBJ2-3; TRBD2 agrees at 9 bases. CDR1 is MNHEY, CDR2 SVGAGI, per germline. Trimming at V came to 0 bases and at J to 4 bases, leaving 5 bases not matched to a gene. The CDR3 has 16 residues. The chain's CDR3 is CASSYSSAGGADTQYF. The CDR3 DNA sequence: TGTGCCAGCAGTTACTCGTCAGCGGGAGGTGCAGATACGCAGTATTTT.

The count of this clone is one. V usage is TRBV9 and J usage is TRBJ2-7; 9 positions agree with TRBD2. This CDR3 is built from 16 residues. The germline gives CDR1 SGDLS, CDR2 YYNGEE. J lost 0 bases, V lost 3 bases, and 7 bases had no gene match. The CDR3 DNA is TGTGCCAGCAGCGAAGGAGCGGGAGGAAGCTCCTACGAGCAGTACTTC. Translating gives CASSEGAGGSSYEQYF.

The chain employs TRBV19 and TRBJ2-4; maybe TRBD1 (6 bases). The CDR3 has 14 residues. Trimming removed 3 bases from V and 8 bases from J, with 14 bases in between. Germline CDR1 and CDR2: LNHDA and SQIVND (reference sequence). Written as DNA, the CDR3 is TGTGCCAGTAGTATTGGGGGCCCCAGGTACATTCAGTACTTC. Translating it yields CASSIGGPRYIQYF.

DNA for the CDR3: TGTGCCAGCAAAGGACCGGGAAGAGACTATGGCTACACCTTC. Its translation: CASKGPGRDYGYTF. The chain combines TRBV28 with TRBJ1-2; D unresolved. V was cut by 7 bases and J by 3 bases, with 15 bases left in between. The germline V gene has CDR1 MDHEN and CDR2 SYDVKM. The CDR3 has 14 amino acids.

V gene TRBV18 combines with J gene TRBJ2-1; 8 bases align to TRBD1. Losses at the gene ends were 6 bases for V and 8 bases for J; bases not matched to a gene: 0. Germline V gene lookup returns CDR1 KGHSH and CDR2 LQKENI. The CDR3 runs 11 residues. In nucleotides, the CDR3 is TGTGCCAGCTCGACAGGGGATGAGCAGTTCTTC. Residues: CASSTGDEQFF. Combining the CDR3 with reference TRBV18 and TRBJ2-1 gives the whole variable domain NAGVMQNPRHLVRRRGQEARLRCSPMKGHSHVYWYRQLPEEGLKFMVYLQKENIIDESGMPKERFSAEFPKEGPSILRIQQVVRGDSAAYFCASSTGDEQFFGPGTRLTVL.

This chain uses TRBV25-1 with TRBJ1-4; TRBD1 agrees at 9 bases. The germline CDR1 and CDR2 sequences are MGHDK and SYGVNS. CDR3 size: 15 residues. The V gene end was trimmed by 6 bases and the J gene end by 8 bases; junction bases not matched to a gene: 10. As DNA, the CDR3 is TGTGCCAGCAGCAAAGCTCAGACAGGGGGGGAAAAACTGTTTTTT. Protein: CASSKAQTGGEKLFF.

The CDR3 protein is CASSVVTGEYNEQFF. CDR3 DNA: TGTGCCAGCAGCGTAGTAACGGGAGAGTACAATGAGCAGTTCTTC. This chain uses TRBV9 with TRBJ2-1; a weak D match, TRBD2 (6 bases). The germline V gene has CDR1 SGDLS and CDR2 YYNGEE. The CDR3 has 15 residues. The germline V and J ends were trimmed by 0 bases and 4 bases, with 11 bases remaining between them. Complete variable domain (other parts from reference TRBV9 and TRBJ2-1): DSGVTQTPKHLITATGQRVTLRCSPRSGDLSVYWYQQSLDQGLQFLIQYYNGEERAKGNILERFSAQQFPDLHSELNLSSLELGDSALYFCASSVVTGEYNEQFFGPGTRLTVL.

The chain joins TRBV5-1 to TRBJ1-5, with TRBD1 matching over 8 bases. The ends lost 4 bases at V and 6 bases at J; junction bases unmatched: 12. The CDR3 loop spans 16 amino acids. Germline CDR1 and CDR2: SGHRS and YFSETQ. CDR3 nucleotides: TGCGCCAGCAGCAAAGTCGGACAGGGTGGTAGTCAGCCCCAGCATTTT. Translated, it gives CASSKVGQGGSQPQHF.